One sample yielded the 6 T cell receptor beta chains listed below, sequenced in a study of T-cell memory formation after mild COVID-19. TCRdb reanalysed the 5' RACE reads using MiXCR and keeps one entry per CDR3 protein. Of some 260,000 distinct CDR3 sequences listed, about a sixth are singletons. The sequenced material came from PBMCs or a T cell subset sorted from them (not recorded which). These receptor sequences come from a man aged 18 to 29 who had mild COVID-19 (a few samples of this study predate the infection). Cell type and time point are not known.

This clonotype has more than one count but fewer than ten. The V call is TRBV7-2, the J call TRBJ1-5; tentatively, D is TRBD1 (5 bases). The V and J ends lost 6 bases and 6 bases respectively, with 15 bases between them. In germline, CDR1 is SGHTA, CDR2 FQGNSA. The CDR3 totals 14 residues. CDR3 sequence: CASSSRAAGQPQHF. The CDR3 DNA follows: TGTGCCAGCAGTTCCAGGGCCGCGGGTCAGCCCCAGCATTTT.

This chain joins TRBV27 and TRBJ1-5, with TRBD1 matching over 9 bases. The CDR3 spans 14 residues. Trimming took 2 bases from V and 9 from J; bases not matched to a gene: 5. Germline V gives CDR1 MNHEY, CDR2 SMNVEV (reference sequence). CDR3 nucleotides: TGTGCCAGCAGTTTAAAACAGGGGGCCGGGCCCCAGCATTTT. Translation gives CASSLKQGAGPQHF.

The chain has TRBV5-1 and TRBJ1-1; a possible D gene is TRBD1 (5 bases). In germline, CDR1 is SGHRS, CDR2 YFSETQ. V lost 1 base to trimming and J lost 5 bases, with 15 bases between them. The CDR3 is 15 amino acids. CDR3 amino acids: CASSLQGLGVTEAFF. In nucleotides, the CDR3 is TGCGCCAGCAGCTTGCAGGGCCTGGGGGTTACTGAAGCTTTCTTT.

V and J are TRBV12-5 and TRBJ2-5; D might be TRBD1 (5 bases). V was clipped by 2 bases and J by 3 bases, with 7 bases between them. Germline values: CDR1 LGHNT, CDR2 FRNRAP. This CDR3 has 13 residues. The CDR3 DNA follows: TGTGCTAGTGGTTTGTCAGGGAAAGAGACCCAGTACTTC. Translated, it gives CASGLSGKETQYF. The whole variable domain, filled in from reference TRBV12-5 and TRBJ2-5, reads DARVTQTPRHKVTEMGQEVTMRCQPILGHNTVFWYRQTMMQGLELLAYFRNRAPLDDSGMPKDRFSAEMPDATLATLKIQPSEPRDSAVYFCASGLSGKETQYFGPGTRLLVL.

V and J are TRBV9 and TRBJ1-1, with D uncertain. V was shortened by 5 bases and J by 11 bases, with 19 bases between the two germline ends. Germline CDR1 SGDLS, CDR2 YYNGEE. CDR3 length: 13 residues. The CDR3 bases are TGTGCCAGCAGTGCGGGCCATGAACTTCGGGCTTTCTTT. Protein: CASSAGHELRAFF.

V gene TRBV20-1 combines with J gene TRBJ1-4; TRBD1 aligns across 8 bases. The CDR3 contains 15 residues. The germline CDR1 and CDR2 sequences are DFQATT and SNEGSKA (reference sequence). V gave up 0 bases and J gave up 7 bases; unmatched junction bases: 7. CDR3: CSARDLETGVEKLFF. The DNA for the CDR3 is TGCAGTGCTAGAGATCTAGAGACAGGGGTTGAAAAACTGTTTTTT.